This TCR beta chain was recorded in a study of response to subunit inactivated influenza vaccine. Whole-study results and caveats: Each seasonal influenza vaccination, the authors suggested, recruits few new T cells.

In this sample, this clonotype turned up a few times. Its antigen is unidentified. Germline assignment: CDR1 SGHRS and CDR2 YFSETQ. V gave up 2 bases and J gave up 2 bases, with 14 bases separating them. The CDR3 runs to 15 residues. Each CDR3 protein is one row after TCRdb ran MiXCR on the RT-PCR reads. The sample has about 780,000 distinct CDR3 sequences, about a fifth seen once; the top ten hold 11%. Material: PBMCs from blood, obtained 5 days after vaccination. The chain joins TRBV5-1 to TRBJ2-7, with a tentative D call TRBD1 (5 bases). The sequence came from a man aged 45-65 years who received an inactivated influenza vaccine. As DNA, the CDR3 is TGCGCCAGCAGCTTTCAGGGTGTGGGTCCCTACGAGCAGTACTTC. This sequence encodes CASSFQGVGPYEQYF.